These T cell receptor beta chains were read from a single sample in a study of T cell responses to AZD1222 COVID-19 vaccine. Assay used: immunoSEQ multiplex PCR; TCRdb lists only in-frame clones, some missing. This table holds 150,000 to 250,000 clones, approximately 91% found once. This sample comprised peripheral blood, obtained 28 days after the second AZD1222 dose. Receptors originate from an adult who received the AZD1222 COVID-19 vaccine. Both conserved end residues are part of each CDR3. A D gene is named only where the DNA matches it firmly. Clone size is stated in some rows and not others, as once, few, many or a class when expanded.

>TRBV27|-|-|TRBJ2-7
CASSLQTPLARFYEQYF
TGTGCCAGCAGCCTCCAAACCCCCCTAGCTCGGTTTTACGAGCAGTACTTC
>TRBV5-5|-|once|TRBJ1-5
CASSLGGGGQPQHF
TGTGCCAGCAGCTTGGGAGGGGGGGGTCAGCCCCAGCATTTT
>TRBV7-9|TRBD1|few|TRBJ1-2
CASSSGQGASGYTF
TGTGCCAGCAGCTCTGGACAGGGAGCGTCAGGCTACACCTTC
>TRBV3-1/TRBV3-2|-|-|TRBJ2-7
CASSRQGEQYF
TGTGCCAGCAGCCGGCAAGGCGAGCAGTACTTC
>TRBV28|TRBD2|-|TRBJ2-1
CASSGGYSGIYNEQFF
TGTGCCAGCAGTGGGGGGTATAGCGGGATATACAATGAGCAGTTCTTC
>TRBV7-9|-|-|TRBJ2-7
CASSTAGQGTEQYF
TGTGCCAGCAGCACCGCGGGTCAGGGAACCGAGCAGTACTTC
>TRBV11-2|TRBD2|-|TRBJ2-7
CASSLVYGLATYEQYF
TGTGCCAGCAGCTTAGTTTATGGACTAGCGACCTACGAGCAGTACTTC
>TRBV6-1|TRBD2|-|TRBJ2-3
CASSEGLAGADTQYF
TGTGCCAGCAGTGAAGGACTAGCGGGAGCAGATACGCAGTATTTT
>TRBV5-5|TRBD2|-|TRBJ2-5
CASSLGLAEIRGETQYF
TGTGCCAGCAGCTTAGGACTAGCGGAGATACGAGGAGAGACCCAGTACTTC
>TRBV4-2|TRBD1|-|TRBJ2-7
CASSQSVVTGGLMVEQYF
TGTGCCAGCAGCCAAAGTGTCGTGACAGGGGGCTTAATGGTCGAGCAGTACTTC
>TRBV4-2|-|-|TRBJ1-2
CASSQAATPGVVNGYTF
TGTGCCAGCAGCCAAGCCGCTACCCCAGGGGTGGTCAATGGCTACACCTTC
>TRBV28|-|-|TRBJ1-6
CASSLGGGRESPLHF
TGTGCCAGCAGTTTAGGTGGCGGTCGAGAGTCACCCCTCCACTTT
>TRBV9|TRBD2|-|TRBJ2-7
CASSVSGSYPYEQYF
TGTGCCAGCAGCGTTAGCGGGAGTTATCCTTACGAGCAGTACTTC
>TRBV15|-|-|TRBJ2-3
CATRKWGPPRTDTQYF
TGTGCCACCAGAAAGTGGGGGCCGCCTCGGACAGATACGCAGTATTTT
>TRBV3-1/TRBV3-2|TRBD2|once|TRBJ2-2
CASSQARLAAYTGELFF
TGTGCCAGCAGCCAAGCAAGACTAGCGGCCTACACCGGGGAGCTGTTTTTT
>TRBV15|TRBD2|-|TRBJ2-1
CATSSDPASGRSIEQFF
TGTGCCACCAGCAGTGATCCGGCTAGCGGGAGAAGTATTGAGCAGTTCTTC
>TRBV29-1|TRBD1|-|TRBJ2-1
CSAAHYTGTGQQFF
TGCAGCGCCGCACACTACACCGGGACAGGGCAGCAGTTCTTC
>TRBV10-1|-|-|TRBJ2-7
CASSDSGRSYEQYF
TGCGCCAGCAGTGACTCAGGGAGATCCTACGAGCAGTACTTC
>TRBV24-1|-|-|TRBJ1-2
CATSDHGTVGGYTF
TGTGCCACCAGTGATCACGGGACCGTGGGTGGCTACACCTTC
>TRBV28|TRBD1|-|TRBJ1-3
CASSGTGLPGNTIYF
TGTGCCAGCAGTGGGACAGGACTACCGGGAAACACCATATATTTT
>TRBV28|-|-|TRBJ2-7
CASMGPSSYEQYF
TGTGCCAGCATGGGGCCGAGCTCCTACGAGCAGTACTTC
>TRBV28|TRBD1|-|TRBJ1-2
CASSGTGDGYTF
TGTGCCAGCAGTGGGACAGGGGATGGCTACACCTTC
>TRBV28|-|-|TRBJ1-4
CASSFTPGEKLFF
TGTGCCAGCAGTTTCACCCCTGGCGAAAAACTGTTTTTT
>TRBV19|-|-|TRBJ1-2
CASSIDGRPNYGYTF
TGTGCCAGTAGTATAGATGGCAGACCTAACTATGGCTACACCTTC
>TRBV7-2|-|-|TRBJ1-5
CASSPQRGGQPQHF
TGTGCCAGCAGCCCACAAAGGGGGGGCCAGCCCCAGCATTTT
>TRBV7-9|-|-|TRBJ2-5
CASSLVAHAETQYF
TGTGCCAGCAGTCTAGTAGCCCACGCAGAGACCCAGTACTTC
>TRBV18|TRBD1|-|TRBJ1-2
CASSPRLTGGADGYTF
TGTGCCAGCTCACCTCGCCTTACAGGGGGCGCGGATGGCTACACCTTC
>TRBV5-1|TRBD2|-|TRBJ2-5
CASSLGGSNDETQYF
TGCGCCAGCAGCTTGGGCGGGAGTAATGACGAGACCCAGTACTTC
>TRBV6-1|-|-|TRBJ1-1
CASSEWATFF
TGTGCCAGCAGTGAATGGGCGACTTTCTTT
>TRBV28|-|-|TRBJ1-4
CASRLGGEKLFF
TGTGCCAGCAGGCTCGGAGGGGAAAAACTGTTTTTT
>TRBV6-4|-|-|TRBJ1-1
CASRDTYSGVGTEAFF
TGTGCCAGCAGAGACACCTACTCGGGAGTGGGTACTGAAGCTTTCTTT
>TRBV5-3|TRBD1|-|TRBJ1-3
CAGLPGTARLSGNTIYF
TGTGCCGGTCTCCCCGGGACAGCACGACTCTCTGGAAACACCATATATTTT